Given below is one T cell receptor beta chain in context. Original handling: Reference gene primer amplification yielded estimated nucleated cell counts. Produced via immunoSEQ multiplex PCR; TCRdb's table is partial and in-frame only. V and J calls and clone size are those listed in that table; D and trimming were worked out from the DNA. The repertoire holds some 330,000 clones, with 86% as singletons. Two consecutive negative NP/OP PCR tests, clearance, or resolved symptoms defined Cohort 3 recovery. Deletions cut 2 bases from V and 0 bases from J, with 11 bases between. Germline CDR1 and CDR2: KGHDR and SFDVKD. The CDR3 length is 16 residues. The data were obtained in a study of blood T cell repertoires in COVID-19. Study-wide background: Specimens from acute and convalescent COVID-19 originated in the United States, Italy and Spain. From T cells, B-cell-depleted T cells, or PBMCs came the material, which was cDNA or gDNA.

The sequencing sample was made of PBMCs or T cells enriched from blood (not recorded which). V usage is TRBV24-1 and J usage is TRBJ2-3, with TRBD2 as a possible D gene (6 bases). The clonotype comes from a man aged 25-45 years who had recovered from COVID-19. The CDR3 sequence: CATSDYASASTDTQYF. CDR3 DNA sequence: TGTGCCACCAGTGATTACGCTAGCGCTAGCACAGATACGCAGTATTTT.